The T cell receptor beta chain under discussion was sequenced for a study of T cell responses to AZD1222 COVID-19 vaccine. On the study more broadly: Second doses at about 4 or about 12 weeks were pooled.

The V end lost 3 bases, the J end lost 2 bases, and 11 bases lay between the germline ends. This CDR3 is built from 14 residues. Germline V gene data show CDR1 as LNHDA and CDR2 as SQIVND (reference sequence). Study-level points and caveats: None of the repertoires were sampled until the peak T cell response had passed. A mostly white British donor set with more females was recruited, and clonal diversity was possibly underestimated. Vaccine-associated CD4 TCRs ranged over spike, dominating at 160-218 and 743-854.

Worth noting for this clone: Its specificity is unknown.

Using immunoSEQ multiplex PCR, the repertoire was profiled, and TCRdb retains in-frame clones only, with some absent. The sample shows 90,000 to 150,000 clones, about 88% of them seen only once. The clonotype comes from an adult in good health. This material consisted of peripheral blood, taken on day 0 of AZD1222 vaccination. The J gene is TRBJ2-7, the V gene TRBV19; the D gene is possibly TRBD1 (5 bases). In nucleotides, the CDR3 is TGTGCCAGTAGTATCCTAAGGGGCCCCTACGAGCAGTACTTC. Amino acids: CASSILRGPYEQYF.